These T cell receptor beta chains were read from a single sample in a study of blood T cell repertoires in COVID-19. Some clones are missing from TCRdb's copy, which holds only in-frame ones; the method was immunoSEQ multiplex PCR. The table shows about 240,000 clones, with roughly 83% occurring only once. Sequenced sample: peripheral blood. The receptor source for this set is a woman over 75 with acute or convalescent COVID-19. The conserved cysteine and the conserved F or W are not part of the CDR3 here. Fields, in order: D gene, J gene, V gene, CDR3 length, CDR3 protein. The D gene is left open where the match is weak.

d_call: -; j_call: TRBJ1-3; v_call: TRBV21-1; cdr3_length: 14; cdr3_aa: ASSKGDRVCGNTIY
d_call: -; j_call: TRBJ1-6; v_call: TRBV5-4; cdr3_length: 12; cdr3_aa: ASSLDSSNSPLH
d_call: -; j_call: TRBJ1-5; v_call: TRBV15; cdr3_length: 12; cdr3_aa: ATSRTGSHQPQH
d_call: -; j_call: TRBJ2-2; v_call: TRBV2; cdr3_length: 12; cdr3_aa: ASSEGARAGELF
d_call: TRBD2; j_call: TRBJ2-6; v_call: TRBV5-1; cdr3_length: 16; cdr3_aa: ASSPGHGGASGANVLT
d_call: TRBD1; j_call: TRBJ1-3; v_call: TRBV20-1; cdr3_length: 14; cdr3_aa: SASGKDRGLGNTIY
d_call: TRBD1; j_call: TRBJ1-3; v_call: TRBV19; cdr3_length: 12; cdr3_aa: ASSNRDSGNTIY
d_call: -; j_call: TRBJ2-5; v_call: TRBV6-5; cdr3_length: 11; cdr3_aa: ASRLLYQETQY
d_call: TRBD1; j_call: TRBJ1-2; v_call: TRBV28; cdr3_length: 14; cdr3_aa: ASSFLFDRVPRGYT
d_call: -; j_call: TRBJ1-1; v_call: TRBV18; cdr3_length: 12; cdr3_aa: ASSPGGVNTEAF
d_call: TRBD1; j_call: TRBJ1-2; v_call: TRBV3-1/TRBV3-2; cdr3_length: 11; cdr3_aa: ASSQVPGGGYT
d_call: TRBD1; j_call: TRBJ1-3; v_call: TRBV2; cdr3_length: 13; cdr3_aa: ASRTDRGLGNTIY
d_call: -; j_call: TRBJ1-1; v_call: TRBV7-9; cdr3_length: 13; cdr3_aa: ASSGRVSMNTEAF
d_call: -; j_call: TRBJ2-7; v_call: TRBV7-2; cdr3_length: 11; cdr3_aa: ASTRGGQGVQY
d_call: -; j_call: TRBJ2-3; v_call: TRBV5-6; cdr3_length: 13; cdr3_aa: ASSLAGQFADTQY
d_call: TRBD1; j_call: TRBJ1-4; v_call: TRBV28; cdr3_length: 12; cdr3_aa: ASRAGTGGEKLF
d_call: -; j_call: TRBJ2-7; v_call: TRBV10-2; cdr3_length: 12; cdr3_aa: ASRQGAGAYEQY
d_call: -; j_call: TRBJ2-3; v_call: TRBV6-5; cdr3_length: 12; cdr3_aa: ATREYPSTDTQY
d_call: -; j_call: TRBJ1-2; v_call: TRBV20-1; cdr3_length: 9; cdr3_aa: SCGGKGGYT
d_call: -; j_call: TRBJ1-2; v_call: TRBV2; cdr3_length: 10; cdr3_aa: ASSPSSQGDT
d_call: -; j_call: TRBJ2-7; v_call: TRBV2; cdr3_length: 10; cdr3_aa: ASTAARYEQY
d_call: -; j_call: TRBJ2-3; v_call: TRBV18; cdr3_length: 11; cdr3_aa: ASSLSGTDTQY
d_call: TRBD1; j_call: TRBJ2-7; v_call: TRBV6-5; cdr3_length: 11; cdr3_aa: ASSPGTAYEQY
d_call: -; j_call: TRBJ1-1; v_call: TRBV2; cdr3_length: 9; cdr3_aa: ASSERTEAF
d_call: -; j_call: TRBJ1-6; v_call: TRBV10-3; cdr3_length: 13; cdr3_aa: AISESYAYNSPLH
d_call: -; j_call: TRBJ2-1; v_call: TRBV5-6; cdr3_length: 9; cdr3_aa: ASRQDNEQF
d_call: -; j_call: TRBJ1-1; v_call: TRBV5-1; cdr3_length: 14; cdr3_aa: ASSLGDMIMNTEAF
d_call: -; j_call: TRBJ1-1; v_call: TRBV18; cdr3_length: 14; cdr3_aa: ASSPLTGTLKTEAF
d_call: -; j_call: TRBJ1-5; v_call: TRBV10-3; cdr3_length: 12; cdr3_aa: AISESGGNQPQH
d_call: -; j_call: TRBJ2-7; v_call: TRBV5-6; cdr3_length: 13; cdr3_aa: ASSLELAGGYEQY
d_call: TRBD1; j_call: TRBJ1-5; v_call: TRBV13; cdr3_length: 14; cdr3_aa: ASSFSQGASNQPQH
d_call: -; j_call: TRBJ1-3; v_call: TRBV19; cdr3_length: 16; cdr3_aa: ASSLTGMQLYSGNTIY
d_call: -; j_call: TRBJ1-1; v_call: TRBV5-6; cdr3_length: 11; cdr3_aa: ASSFLGGTEAF
d_call: -; j_call: TRBJ1-2; v_call: TRBV5-1; cdr3_length: 11; cdr3_aa: ASSYSRQDGYT
d_call: -; j_call: TRBJ1-1; v_call: TRBV2; cdr3_length: 12; cdr3_aa: ASSERGAFTEAF
d_call: TRBD2; j_call: TRBJ2-3; v_call: TRBV24-1; cdr3_length: 14; cdr3_aa: ATSDRRGGSTDTQY
d_call: TRBD1; j_call: TRBJ1-1; v_call: TRBV5-1; cdr3_length: 13; cdr3_aa: ASKNEQGRGTEAF
d_call: TRBD1; j_call: TRBJ1-2; v_call: TRBV30; cdr3_length: 13; cdr3_aa: AWSPVDRGMGGYT
d_call: TRBD1; j_call: TRBJ1-2; v_call: TRBV3-1/TRBV3-2; cdr3_length: 12; cdr3_aa: ASSSGGADYGYT
d_call: TRBD1; j_call: TRBJ2-7; v_call: TRBV5-1; cdr3_length: 15; cdr3_aa: ASSPAGLGQGSYEQY
d_call: -; j_call: TRBJ2-6; v_call: TRBV28; cdr3_length: 13; cdr3_aa: ASSPQGSGANVLT
d_call: TRBD2; j_call: TRBJ2-3; v_call: TRBV4-1; cdr3_length: 15; cdr3_aa: ASSQERGLAALDTQY